The 12 T cell receptor beta chains listed next were all sequenced from one sample in a study of blood T cell repertoires in COVID-19. Clones were sequenced by immunoSEQ multiplex PCR, and TCRdb holds only the in-frame ones, with some missing. This sample yields approximately 490,000 clones, of which roughly 87% are seen a single time; 0.7% belongs to the top ten. Material: PBMCs or T cells enriched from blood (not recorded which). The receptors were sampled from a woman aged 18-29 years who had recovered from COVID-19.

The genes are TRBV30 and TRBJ2-1, with D perhaps TRBD2 (5 bases). The CDR3 is 13 residues long. Germline V gene data show CDR1 as GTSNPN and CDR2 as SVGIG (reference sequence). The V and J ends lost 0 bases and 7 bases respectively, with 10 bases between them. The CDR3 DNA is TGTGCCTGGAGTGTCGGGATTTTGAATGAGCAGTTCTTC. Translating it yields CAWSVGILNEQFF.

This chain uses TRBV5-1 with TRBJ1-6, with TRBD1 identical over 7 bases. Germline V gene data show CDR1 as SGHRS and CDR2 as YFSETQ. The CDR3 is 16 residues long. J was trimmed by 7 bases and V by 4 bases; bases with no gene match: 11. The CDR3 region is CASSPLPGQPNSPLHF. The CDR3 DNA sequence: TGCGCCAGCAGCCCTCTTCCGGGACAGCCCAATTCACCCCTCCACTTT.

This clone came up a few times. The gene calls are TRBV7-9 and TRBJ1-2, with unresolved D. Looked up from germline, CDR1 is SEHNR and CDR2 is FQNEAQ (reference sequence). With 5 bases removed from V and 0 bases from J, the gap between germline ends came to 7 bases. This CDR3 contains 13 residues. The CDR3 sequence: CASSPGSNYGYTF. CDR3 in DNA: TGTGCCAGCAGCCCCGGGTCTAACTATGGCTACACCTTC. The whole variable domain, filled in from reference TRBV7-9 and TRBJ1-2, reads DTGVSQNPRHKITKRGQNVTFRCDPISEHNRLYWYRQTLGQGPEFLTYFQNEAQLEKSRLLSDRFSAERPKGSFSTLEIQRTEQGDSAMYLCASSPGSNYGYTFGSGTRLTVV.

The chain combines TRBV19 with TRBJ1-4, with D possibly being TRBD1 (6 bases). Germline V gene data show CDR1 as LNHDA and CDR2 as SQIVND (reference sequence). This CDR3 has 14 amino acids. Trimming cost V 7 bases and J 5 bases, with 14 bases left between them. The CDR3 region is CASTPGHPNEKLFF. The CDR3 coding sequence is TGTGCCAGTACCCCGGGACATCCCAATGAAAAACTGTTTTTT.

The chain combines TRBV5-8 with TRBJ2-3; 10 nucleotides agree with TRBD2. V dropped 7 bases and J dropped 3; count of bases not matched to a gene: 14. This CDR3 has 17 residues. Germline CDR1 and CDR2: SGHTS and YDEGEE. The CDR3 DNA sequence: TGTGCCAGCGGCCCATCTGAGCGGGGGGGCCGGACAGATACGCAGTATTTT. Its translation is CASGPSERGGRTDTQYF.

The rearrangement uses TRBV9 and TRBJ1-4; weak D call: TRBD1 (5 bases). The V end was cut by 4 bases, the J end by 7 bases, with 14 bases between. Germline V gene sequence: CDR1 SGDLS, CDR2 YYNGEE. The CDR3 extends over 14 amino acids. This CDR3 reads CASSRQPATEKLFF. The CDR3, as DNA: TGTGCCAGCAGCCGACAGCCCGCCACTGAAAAACTGTTTTTT. The entire variable domain, with the rest obtained from reference TRBV9 and TRBJ1-4, is as follows: DSGVTQTPKHLITATGQRVTLRCSPRSGDLSVYWYQQSLDQGLQFLIQYYNGEERAKGNILERFSAQQFPDLHSELNLSSLELGDSALYFCASSRQPATEKLFFGSGTQLSVL.

This rearrangement joins TRBV4-1 to TRBJ2-2; 8 positions agree with TRBD2. CDR1 and CDR2 from the germline V gene are MGHRA and YSYEKL. The CDR3 consists of 19 residues. The V segment lost 4 bases and the J segment 4 bases; nucleotides outside the gene matches: 17. CDR3 sequence reads: CASSLRIAPKLAGTGELFF. The CDR3 DNA follows: TGCGCCAGCAGCCTGCGGATCGCCCCGAAGCTAGCGGGCACCGGGGAGCTGTTTTTT.

The CDR3 coding sequence is TGCAGCGTTGAAGATCGGGGGGCCGGGGAGCTGTTTTTT. Protein product: CSVEDRGAGELFF. The gene calls are TRBV29-1 and TRBJ2-2; TRBD2 agrees at 7 bases. Germline-derived CDR1 and CDR2 are SQVTM and ANQGSEA. Trimming removed 0 bases from V and 6 bases from J; junction bases left unmatched: 1. The CDR3 has 13 residues.

V and J are TRBV5-1 and TRBJ2-2; the D gene is possibly TRBD2 (6 bases). The CDR3 is 16 amino acids. V lost 1 base to trimming and J lost 0 bases, with 10 bases between them. CDR1 is SGHRS and CDR2 is YFSETQ in the germline V gene. This CDR3 reads CASSLWGEANTGELFF. The DNA of the CDR3 is TGCGCCAGCAGCTTGTGGGGGGAAGCGAACACCGGGGAGCTGTTTTTT.

The CDR3 is CASTQARDRASEQYF. The CDR3 DNA reads as TGTGCCAGCACGCAGGCCCGGGACAGGGCGTCCGAGCAGTACTTC. This rearrangement joins TRBV5-6 to TRBJ2-7; TRBD1 matches at 9 bases. V gave up 6 bases and J gave up 6 bases; unmatched junction bases: 13. Looked up from germline, CDR1 is SGHDT and CDR2 is YYEEEE. This CDR3 contains 15 residues. The whole variable domain, filled in from reference TRBV5-6 and TRBJ2-7, reads DAGVTQSPTHLIKTRGQQVTLRCSPKSGHDTVSWYQQALGQGPQFIFQYYEEEERQRGNFPDRFSGHQFPNYSSELNVNALLLGDSALYLCASTQARDRASEQYFGPGTRLTVT.

This chain links TRBV7-9 with TRBJ2-7; D is ambiguous. There are 14 residues in the CDR3. The germline gives CDR1 SEHNR, CDR2 FQNEAQ (reference sequence). The V and J ends lost 1 base and 6 bases respectively, with 13 bases between them. The CDR3 region has the DNA TGTGCCAGCAGCTTAGGGTACGAATCAGGCGAGCAGTACTTC. It is translated as CASSLGYESGEQYF.

V gene TRBV7-6 combines with J gene TRBJ1-6, with TRBD1 matching 7 bases. Germline V gene data show CDR1 as SGHVS and CDR2 as FNYEAQ. V lost 5 bases to trimming and J lost 0 bases; unmatched junction nucleotides: 13. The CDR3 is 19 amino acids. The CDR3 sequence: CASSADPKTGSSYNSPLHF. The CDR3 bases are TGTGCCAGCAGCGCGGACCCTAAGACAGGGAGCTCCTATAATTCACCCCTCCACTTT.